This T cell receptor beta chain was obtained from a study of OX40 agonist ivuxolimab in advanced cancers. Study conclusions and caveats: Among the lowest peripheral clonal expansion occurred in 0.1-3.0 mg/kg partial responders.

Germline assignment: CDR1 SEHNR and CDR2 FQNEAQ (reference sequence). Trimming removed 5 bases at V and 1 base at J, with 14 bases between. The CDR3 sequence is 15 residues long. Worth noting for this clone: Its antigen is still unknown.

Assay: immunoSEQ multiplex PCR; the TCRdb copy retains only in-frame clones and omits some. The data contain 65,000 to 90,000 clones, 92% of them singletons. Sequenced here: CD4+ or CD8+ T cells sorted from blood, sampled in a trial of the OX40 agonist ivuxolimab. The chain is built from TRBV7-9 and TRBJ2-5; D may be TRBD1 or TRBD2 (5 bases each). The sequence came from an adult with an advanced solid tumor such as melanoma, head and neck, liver or kidney cancer. The CDR3 region has the DNA TGTGCCAGCAGCCCTAGAGAGGGGCCCCAAGAGACCCAGTACTTC. This encodes CASSPREGPQETQYF.